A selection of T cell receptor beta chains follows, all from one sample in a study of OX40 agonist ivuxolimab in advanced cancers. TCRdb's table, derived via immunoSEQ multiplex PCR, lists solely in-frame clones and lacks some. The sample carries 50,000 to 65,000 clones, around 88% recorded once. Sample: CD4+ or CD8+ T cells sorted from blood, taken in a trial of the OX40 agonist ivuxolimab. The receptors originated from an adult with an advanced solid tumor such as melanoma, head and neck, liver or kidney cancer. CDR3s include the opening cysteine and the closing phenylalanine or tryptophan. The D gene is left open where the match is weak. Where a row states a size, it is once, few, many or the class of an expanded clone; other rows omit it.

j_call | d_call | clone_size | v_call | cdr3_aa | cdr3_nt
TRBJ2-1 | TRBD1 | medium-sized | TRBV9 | CASSTRQGGLDEQFF | TGTGCCAGCAGCACCCGACAGGGGGGGTTGGATGAGCAGTTCTTC
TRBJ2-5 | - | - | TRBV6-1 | CASSERGRQETQYF | TGTGCCAGCAGTGAAAGGGGTCGCCAAGAGACCCAGTACTTC
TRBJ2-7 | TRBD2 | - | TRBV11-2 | CASSLGGSYEQYF | TGTGCCAGCAGCTTGGGCGGGAGTTACGAGCAGTACTTC
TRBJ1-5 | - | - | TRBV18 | CASSRGVQGTSTRPQHF | TGTGCCAGCTCACGGGGTGTGCAGGGGACAAGTACGCGGCCCCAGCATTTT
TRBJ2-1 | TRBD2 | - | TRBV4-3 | CASSPRGGGLAGINEQFF | TGCGCCAGCAGCCCTCGAGGTGGAGGACTAGCGGGGATCAATGAGCAGTTCTTC
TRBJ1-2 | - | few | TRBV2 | CASSEMGFAYGYTF | TGTGCCAGCAGTGAAATGGGTTTCGCCTATGGCTACACCTTC
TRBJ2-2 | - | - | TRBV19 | CASKTGPYTGELFF | TGTGCCAGTAAAACAGGGCCGTACACCGGGGAGCTGTTTTTT
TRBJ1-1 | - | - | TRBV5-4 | CASSLESGRGFTEAFF | TGTGCCAGCAGCTTGGAGAGTGGTCGGGGGTTCACTGAAGCTTTCTTT
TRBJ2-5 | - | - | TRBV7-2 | CASSFQAVDQETQYF | TGTGCCAGCAGCTTCCAAGCGGTGGATCAAGAGACCCAGTACTTC
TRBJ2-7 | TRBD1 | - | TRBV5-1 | CASRGDTSQGEQYF | TGCGCCAGCAGGGGGGACACCTCACAGGGGGAGCAGTACTTC
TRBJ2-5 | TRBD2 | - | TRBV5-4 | CASSLTSGGQETQYF | TGTGCCAGCAGCTTAACTAGCGGGGGCCAAGAGACCCAGTACTTC
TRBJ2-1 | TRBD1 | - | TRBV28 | CASTRQGASYNEQFF | TGTGCCAGCACCCGACAGGGGGCATCCTACAATGAGCAGTTCTTC
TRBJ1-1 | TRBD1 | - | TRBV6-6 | CAGGTGASEAFF | TGTGCCGGGGGGACAGGGGCCTCCGAAGCTTTCTTT
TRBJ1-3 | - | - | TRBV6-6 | CASGLPGNTIYF | TGTGCCAGCGGCTTGCCTGGAAACACCATATATTTT
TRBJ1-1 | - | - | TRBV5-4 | CASSFEVTLNTEAFF | TGTGCCAGCAGCTTCGAGGTGACCCTGAACACTGAAGCTTTCTTT
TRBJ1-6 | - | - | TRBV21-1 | CASSKDRPLHF | TGTGCCAGCAGCAAGGACAGGCCCCTCCACTTT
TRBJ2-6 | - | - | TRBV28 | CASSLARTGPGANVLTF | TGTGCCAGCAGTCTCGCCCGTACAGGCCCCGGGGCCAACGTCCTGACTTTC